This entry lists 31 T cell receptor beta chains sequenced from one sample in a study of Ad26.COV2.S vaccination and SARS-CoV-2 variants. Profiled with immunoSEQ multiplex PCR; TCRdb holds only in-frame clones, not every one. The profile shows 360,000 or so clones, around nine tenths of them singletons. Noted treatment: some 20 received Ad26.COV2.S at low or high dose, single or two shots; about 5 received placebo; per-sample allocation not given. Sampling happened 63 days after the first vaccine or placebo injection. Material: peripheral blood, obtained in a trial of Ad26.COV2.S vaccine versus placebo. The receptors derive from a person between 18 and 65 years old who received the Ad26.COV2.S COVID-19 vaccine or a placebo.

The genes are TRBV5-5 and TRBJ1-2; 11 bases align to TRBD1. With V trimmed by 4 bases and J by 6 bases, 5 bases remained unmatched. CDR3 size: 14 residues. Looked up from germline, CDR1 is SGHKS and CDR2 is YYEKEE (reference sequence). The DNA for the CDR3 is TGTGCCAGCAGCCGTTTGGGACAGGGGGATGGCTACACCTTC. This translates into CASSRLGQGDGYTF.

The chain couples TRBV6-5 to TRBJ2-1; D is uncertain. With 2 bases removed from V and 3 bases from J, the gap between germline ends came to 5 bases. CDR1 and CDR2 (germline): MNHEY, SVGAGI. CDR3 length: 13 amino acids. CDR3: CASSYDGYNEQFF. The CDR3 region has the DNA TGTGCCAGCAGTTACGATGGCTACAATGAGCAGTTCTTC.

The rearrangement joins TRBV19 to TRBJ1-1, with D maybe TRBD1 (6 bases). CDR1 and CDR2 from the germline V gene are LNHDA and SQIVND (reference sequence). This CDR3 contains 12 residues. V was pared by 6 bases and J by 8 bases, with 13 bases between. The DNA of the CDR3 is TGTGCCAGTAGAAAGGGGCAGGGGGAAGCTTTCTTT. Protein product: CASRKGQGEAFF.

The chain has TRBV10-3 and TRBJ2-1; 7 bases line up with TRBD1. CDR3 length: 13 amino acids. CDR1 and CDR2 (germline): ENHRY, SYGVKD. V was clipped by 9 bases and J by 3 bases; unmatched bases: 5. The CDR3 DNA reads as TGTGCCATTGGACAGGCTGACTACAATGAGCAGTTCTTC. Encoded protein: CAIGQADYNEQFF.

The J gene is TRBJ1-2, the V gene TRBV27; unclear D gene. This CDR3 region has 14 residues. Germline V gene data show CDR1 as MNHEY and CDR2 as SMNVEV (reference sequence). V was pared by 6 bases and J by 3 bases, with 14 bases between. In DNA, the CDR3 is TGTGCCAGCAGATTGGGAGGGATGGACTATGGCTACACCTTC. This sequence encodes CASRLGGMDYGYTF.

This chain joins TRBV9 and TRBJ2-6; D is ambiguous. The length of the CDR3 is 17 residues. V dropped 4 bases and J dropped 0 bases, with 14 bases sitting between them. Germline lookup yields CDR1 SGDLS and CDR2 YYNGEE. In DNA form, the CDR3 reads TGTGCCAGCAGCCCTCGTGGCCCCCTCTCTGGGGCCAACGTCCTGACTTTC. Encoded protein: CASSPRGPLSGANVLTF.

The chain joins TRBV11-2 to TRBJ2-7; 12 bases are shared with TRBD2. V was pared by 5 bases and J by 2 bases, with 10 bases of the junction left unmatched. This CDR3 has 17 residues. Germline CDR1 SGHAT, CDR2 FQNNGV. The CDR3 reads CASSPSSGGAFTYEQYF. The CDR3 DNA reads TGTGCCAGCAGCCCATCTAGCGGGGGGGCTTTTACCTACGAGCAGTACTTC.

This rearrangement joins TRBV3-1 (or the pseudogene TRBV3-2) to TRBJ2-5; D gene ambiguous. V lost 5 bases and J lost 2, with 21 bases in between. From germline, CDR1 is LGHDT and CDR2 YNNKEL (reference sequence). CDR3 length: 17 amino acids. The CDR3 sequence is CASSYRTALVSQETQYF. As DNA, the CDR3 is TGTGCCAGCAGCTACCGCACGGCCTTAGTCTCTCAAGAGACCCAGTACTTC.

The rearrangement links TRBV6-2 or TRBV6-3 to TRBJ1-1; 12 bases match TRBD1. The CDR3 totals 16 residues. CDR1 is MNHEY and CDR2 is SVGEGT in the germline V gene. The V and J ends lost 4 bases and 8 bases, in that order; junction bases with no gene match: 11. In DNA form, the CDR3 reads TGTGCCAGCAGTTCCTCCGGGACAGGGGGCTCTAACGAAGCTTTCTTT. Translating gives CASSSSGTGGSNEAFF.

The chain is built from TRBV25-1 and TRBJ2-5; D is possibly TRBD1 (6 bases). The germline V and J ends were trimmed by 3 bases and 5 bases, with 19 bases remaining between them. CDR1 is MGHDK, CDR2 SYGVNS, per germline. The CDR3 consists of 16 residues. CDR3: CASSDPFDTGLETQYF. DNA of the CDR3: TGTGCCAGCAGTGACCCGTTCGATACAGGGTTGGAGACCCAGTACTTC.

The chain's CDR3 is CASSGGARTTTWEQFF. In DNA, the CDR3 is TGTGCCAGCTCAGGGGGGGCTCGAACAACCACATGGGAGCAGTTCTTC. The V gene is TRBV18, the J gene TRBJ2-1, with a weak D call TRBD2 (7 bases). The length of the CDR3 is 16 residues. The ends were cut back, 5 bases at V and 10 bases at J, with 24 bases in the middle. Germline CDR1 reads KGHSH; CDR2 reads LQKENI.

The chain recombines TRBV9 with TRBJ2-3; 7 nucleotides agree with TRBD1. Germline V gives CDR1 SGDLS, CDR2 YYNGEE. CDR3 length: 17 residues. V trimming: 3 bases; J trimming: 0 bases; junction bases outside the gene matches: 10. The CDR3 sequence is CASSATADRASTDTQYF. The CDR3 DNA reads TGTGCCAGCAGCGCAACCGCTGACAGGGCTAGCACAGATACGCAGTATTTT.

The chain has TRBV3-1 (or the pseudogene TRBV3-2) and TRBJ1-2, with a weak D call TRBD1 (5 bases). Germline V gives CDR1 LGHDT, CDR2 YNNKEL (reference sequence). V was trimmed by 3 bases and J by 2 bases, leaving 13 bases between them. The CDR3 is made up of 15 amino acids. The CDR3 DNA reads TGTGCCAGCAGCCAGACCCCCGGGACCAACTATGGCTACACCTTC. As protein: CASSQTPGTNYGYTF.

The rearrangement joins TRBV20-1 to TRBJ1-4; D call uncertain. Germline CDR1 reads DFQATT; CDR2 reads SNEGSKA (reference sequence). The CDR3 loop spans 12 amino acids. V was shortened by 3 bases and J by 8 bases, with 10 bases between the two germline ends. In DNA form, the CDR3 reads TGCAGTGCTAGTTTGCAATACGAAAAACTGTTTTTT. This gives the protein CSASLQYEKLFF.

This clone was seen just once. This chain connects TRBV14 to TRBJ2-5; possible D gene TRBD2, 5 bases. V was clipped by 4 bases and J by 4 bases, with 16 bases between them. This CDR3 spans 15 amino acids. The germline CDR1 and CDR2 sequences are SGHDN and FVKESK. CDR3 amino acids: CASSPQFRGPETQYF. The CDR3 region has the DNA TGTGCCAGCAGCCCACAATTCCGCGGGCCAGAGACCCAGTACTTC.

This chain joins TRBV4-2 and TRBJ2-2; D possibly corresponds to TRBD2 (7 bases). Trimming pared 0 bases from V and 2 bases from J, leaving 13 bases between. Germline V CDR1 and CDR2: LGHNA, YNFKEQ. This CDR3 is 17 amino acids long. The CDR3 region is CASSQEGGGLNTGELFF. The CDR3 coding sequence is TGTGCCAGCAGCCAAGAAGGCGGGGGCCTCAACACCGGGGAGCTGTTTTTT.

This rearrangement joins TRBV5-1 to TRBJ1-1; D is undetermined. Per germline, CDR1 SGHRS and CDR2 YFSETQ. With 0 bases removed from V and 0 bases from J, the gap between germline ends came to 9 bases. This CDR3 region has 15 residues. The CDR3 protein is CASSLEWGLNTEAFF. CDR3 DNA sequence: TGCGCCAGCAGCTTGGAATGGGGTTTGAACACTGAAGCTTTCTTT.

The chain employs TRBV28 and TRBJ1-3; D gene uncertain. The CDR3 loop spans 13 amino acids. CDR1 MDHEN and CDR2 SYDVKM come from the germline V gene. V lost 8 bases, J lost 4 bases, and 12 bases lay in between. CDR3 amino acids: CASGPWLGNTIYF. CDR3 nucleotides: TGTGCCAGCGGCCCCTGGCTCGGAAACACCATATATTTT.

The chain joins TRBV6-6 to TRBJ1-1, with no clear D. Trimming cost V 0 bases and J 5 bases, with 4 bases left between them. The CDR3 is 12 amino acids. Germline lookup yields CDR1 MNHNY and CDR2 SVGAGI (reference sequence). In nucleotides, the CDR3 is TGTGCCAGCAGTTACTCCAGTACTGAAGCTTTCTTT. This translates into CASSYSSTEAFF.

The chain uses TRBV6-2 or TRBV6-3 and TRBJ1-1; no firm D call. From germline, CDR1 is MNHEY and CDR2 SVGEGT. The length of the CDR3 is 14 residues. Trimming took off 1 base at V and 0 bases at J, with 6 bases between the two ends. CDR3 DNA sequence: TGTGCCAGCAGTTACTGGCGGGTGAACACTGAAGCTTTCTTT. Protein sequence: CASSYWRVNTEAFF.

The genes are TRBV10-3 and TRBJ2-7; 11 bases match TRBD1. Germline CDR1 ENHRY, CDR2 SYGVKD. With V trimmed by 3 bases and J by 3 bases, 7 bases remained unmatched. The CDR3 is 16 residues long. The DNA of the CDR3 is TGTGCCATCAGTGATTTATTGGGGACAGGGGGCTACGAGCAGTACTTC. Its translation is CAISDLLGTGGYEQYF.

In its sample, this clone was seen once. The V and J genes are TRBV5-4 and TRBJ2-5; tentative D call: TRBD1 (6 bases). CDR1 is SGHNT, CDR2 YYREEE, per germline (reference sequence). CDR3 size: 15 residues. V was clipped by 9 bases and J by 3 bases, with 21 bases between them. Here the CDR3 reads CATNTDPGAKETQYF. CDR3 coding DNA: TGTGCCACCAATACTGACCCAGGGGCGAAAGAGACCCAGTACTTC.

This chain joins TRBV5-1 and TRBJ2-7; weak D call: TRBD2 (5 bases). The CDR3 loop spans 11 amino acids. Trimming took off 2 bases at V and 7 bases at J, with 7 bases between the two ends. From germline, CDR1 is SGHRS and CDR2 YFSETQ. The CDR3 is CASSFRGEQYF. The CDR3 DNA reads TGCGCCAGCAGCTTCCGGGGTGAGCAGTACTTC.

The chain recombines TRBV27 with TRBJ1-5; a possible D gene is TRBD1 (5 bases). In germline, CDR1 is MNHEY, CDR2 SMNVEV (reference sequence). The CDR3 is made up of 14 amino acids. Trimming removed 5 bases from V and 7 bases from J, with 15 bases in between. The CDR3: CASSPRPGGQPQHF. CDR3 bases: TGTGCCAGCAGTCCCCGTCCCGGGGGGCAGCCCCAGCATTTT.

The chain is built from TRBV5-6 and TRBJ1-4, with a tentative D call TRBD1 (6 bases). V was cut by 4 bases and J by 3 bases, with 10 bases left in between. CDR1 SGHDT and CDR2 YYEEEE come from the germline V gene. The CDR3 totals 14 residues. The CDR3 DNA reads TGTGCCAGCAGCAACAGGGTTCCTAATGAAAAACTGTTTTTT. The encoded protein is CASSNRVPNEKLFF.

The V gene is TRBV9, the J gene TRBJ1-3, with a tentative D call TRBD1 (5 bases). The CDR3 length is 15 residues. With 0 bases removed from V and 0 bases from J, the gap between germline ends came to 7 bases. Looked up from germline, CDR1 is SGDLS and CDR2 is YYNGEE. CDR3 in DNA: TGTGCCAGCAGCGTAGACGACAGCTCTGGAAACACCATATATTTT. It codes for CASSVDDSSGNTIYF.

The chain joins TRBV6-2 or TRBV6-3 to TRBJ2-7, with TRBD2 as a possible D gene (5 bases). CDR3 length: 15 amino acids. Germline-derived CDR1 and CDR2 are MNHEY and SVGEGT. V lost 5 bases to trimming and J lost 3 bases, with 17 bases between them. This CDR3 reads CASSRSSGYLYEQYF. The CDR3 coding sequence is TGTGCCAGCAGTCGGTCCTCGGGGTACCTCTACGAGCAGTACTTC.

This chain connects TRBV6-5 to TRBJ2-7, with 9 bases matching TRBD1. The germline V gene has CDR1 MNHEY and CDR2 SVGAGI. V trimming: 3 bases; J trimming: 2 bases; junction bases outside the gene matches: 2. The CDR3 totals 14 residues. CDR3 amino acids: CASSYRDRAYEQYF. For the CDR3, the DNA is TGTGCCAGCAGTTATCGGGACAGGGCCTACGAGCAGTACTTC.

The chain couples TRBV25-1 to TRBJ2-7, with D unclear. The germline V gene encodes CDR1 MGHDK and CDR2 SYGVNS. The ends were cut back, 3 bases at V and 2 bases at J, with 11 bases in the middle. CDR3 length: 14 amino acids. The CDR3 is CASSDPNRAYEQYF. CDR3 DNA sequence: TGTGCCAGCAGTGATCCTAACAGAGCCTACGAGCAGTACTTC.

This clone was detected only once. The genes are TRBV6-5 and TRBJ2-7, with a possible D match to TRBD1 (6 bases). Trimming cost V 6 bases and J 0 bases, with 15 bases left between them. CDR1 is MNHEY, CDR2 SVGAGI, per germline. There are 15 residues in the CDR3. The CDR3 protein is CASRPGVFGSYEQYF. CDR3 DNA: TGTGCCAGCAGACCAGGGGTATTTGGCTCCTACGAGCAGTACTTC.

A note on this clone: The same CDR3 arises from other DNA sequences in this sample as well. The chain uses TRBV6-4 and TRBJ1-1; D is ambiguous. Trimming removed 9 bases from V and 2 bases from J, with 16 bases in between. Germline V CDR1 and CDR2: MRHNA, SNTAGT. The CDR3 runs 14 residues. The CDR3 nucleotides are TGTGCCAGTACGTCCTCCCCGGGAAACACTGAAGCTTTCTTT. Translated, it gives CASTSSPGNTEAFF.